Following are 11 T cell receptor beta chains from one sample sequenced in a study of blood T cell repertoires in COVID-19. Only in-frame clones appear in the TCRdb table, and some are missing; sequencing was by immunoSEQ multiplex PCR. Of roughly 200,000 clones in the sample, around nine tenths are singletons; the top ten hold roughly 4%. Input material: PBMCs or T cells enriched from blood (not recorded which). Source of these receptors: a woman between 25 and 40 years old who had been exposed to COVID-19.

V and J are TRBV11-3 and TRBJ1-3; D is undetermined. This CDR3 spans 17 amino acids. Between the trimmed V and J ends, which lost 1 base and 1 base, there was a span of 14 bases. CDR1 is SGHNT and CDR2 is YENEEA in the germline V gene. In DNA, the CDR3 is TGTGCCAGCAGCTTAGGTTCTTCGGTATCTTCTGGAAACACCATATATTTT. This encodes CASSLGSSVSSGNTIYF.

The chain uses TRBV2 and TRBJ2-3; 9 bases are a match to TRBD2. In germline, CDR1 is SNHLY, CDR2 FYNNEI. The CDR3 spans 14 residues. Trimming at V came to 10 bases and at J to 1 base, leaving 6 bases not matched to a gene. The CDR3 sequence is CATSWTSGTDTQYF. CDR3 nucleotide sequence: TGTGCCACCTCCTGGACTAGCGGCACAGATACGCAGTATTTT.

V and J are TRBV27 and TRBJ2-7; 8 nucleotides agree with TRBD1. Trimming removed 2 bases from V and 4 bases from J; junction bases left unmatched: 7. This CDR3 has 15 residues. Germline lookup yields CDR1 MNHEY and CDR2 SMNVEV (reference sequence). As DNA, the CDR3 is TGTGCCAGCAGTTTAATGGCAGGGGGCACGTACGAGCAGTACTTC. Translation gives CASSLMAGGTYEQYF.

This clone was observed once. The V and J genes are TRBV5-1 and TRBJ1-4; D is unresolved. From germline, CDR1 is SGHRS and CDR2 YFSETQ. Trimming removed 4 bases from V and 4 bases from J, with 14 bases in between. The CDR3 runs to 15 residues. As DNA, the CDR3 is TGCGCCAGCAGCCCTATCCCGGGATTTAATGAAAAACTGTTTTTT. Amino acid sequence: CASSPIPGFNEKLFF.

In this sample, this clone turned up once. V gene TRBV5-6 combines with J gene TRBJ2-7; D is perhaps TRBD2 (6 bases). With 0 bases removed from V and 2 bases from J, the gap between germline ends came to 9 bases. CDR3 length equals 14 residues. The germline gives CDR1 SGHDT, CDR2 YYEEEE. The CDR3 sequence: CASSLAGVAYEQYF. The CDR3 bases are TGTGCCAGCAGCTTGGCGGGGGTGGCCTACGAGCAGTACTTC.

J is TRBJ2-3 and V is TRBV2; tentatively, D is TRBD2 (6 bases). V was trimmed by 8 bases and J by 2 bases, leaving 14 bases between them. The CDR3 is 14 residues long. CDR1 and CDR2 (germline): SNHLY, FYNNEI. The DNA for the CDR3 is TGTGCCAGCGACCGGCAGGGACTCACAGATACGCAGTATTTT. Its translation is CASDRQGLTDTQYF.

This clone came up a few times. The chain couples TRBV5-1 to TRBJ1-2, with 10 positions matching TRBD1. Germline lookup yields CDR1 SGHRS and CDR2 YFSETQ. Losses at the gene ends were 3 bases for V and 2 bases for J; bases not matched to a gene: 1. The CDR3 has 14 amino acids. CDR3 loop: CASSSGQGNYGYTF. DNA of the CDR3: TGCGCCAGCAGCTCGGGACAGGGGAACTATGGCTACACCTTC.

The chain links TRBV9 to TRBJ1-2; 7 positions agree with TRBD1. V was clipped by 3 bases and J by 6 bases; unmatched bases: 11. The CDR3 runs 15 residues. From germline, CDR1 is SGDLS and CDR2 YYNGEE. CDR3 in DNA: TGTGCCAGCAGCGCCCCAGTCCCTACAGGGGATGGCTACACCTTC. Protein sequence: CASSAPVPTGDGYTF.

J is TRBJ2-2 and V is TRBV6-5, with D possibly TRBD2 on 5 matching bases. The CDR3 is made up of 14 amino acids. Germline V gene data show CDR1 as MNHEY and CDR2 as SVGAGI. V was trimmed by 4 bases and J by 5 bases, leaving 11 bases between them. The CDR3 nucleotides are TGTGCCAGCAGTTCCGGTTGGGAGACCGGGGAGCTGTTTTTT. Amino acid sequence: CASSSGWETGELFF.

The chain has TRBV5-5 and TRBJ1-5; no firm D call. V lost 1 base and J 3 bases, leaving 11 bases between the germline ends. CDR3 size: 15 residues. CDR1 SGHKS and CDR2 YYEKEE come from the germline V gene (reference sequence). This CDR3 reads CASSLWAENNQPQHF. CDR3 coding DNA: TGTGCCAGCAGCTTGTGGGCTGAGAACAATCAGCCCCAGCATTTT.

The chain uses TRBV2 and TRBJ1-2; no clear D. Per germline, CDR1 SNHLY and CDR2 FYNNEI. CDR3 size: 13 residues. Trimming shortened V by 5 bases and J by 5 bases, and 12 bases separated the two germline ends. The CDR3 nucleotides read TGTGCCAGCAGTCGCCGGGTTCTTTATGGCTACACCTTC. This translates into CASSRRVLYGYTF.